This TCR beta chain was identified during a study of T cell changes during pregnancy in multiple sclerosis. Using immunoSEQ multiplex PCR, the repertoire was profiled, and TCRdb retains in-frame clones only, with some absent. This repertoire shows 75,000 to 95,000 clones, 80% to 95% found once; its top ten account for approximately 2%. The CDR3 contains 16 residues. Trimming removed 5 bases from V and 3 bases from J; junction bases left unmatched: 8. CDR1 and CDR2 (germline): SGHRS, YFSETQ. The specimen comprised peripheral blood, sampled after pregnancy. The TCR comes from a female donor with multiple sclerosis, enrolled in a pregnancy study. The chain joins TRBV5-1 to TRBJ2-3; 11 bases are a match to TRBD2. CDR3 region: CASSSGTSGVTDTQYF. CDR3 DNA: TGCGCCAGCAGTTCCGGGACTAGCGGTGTAACAGATACGCAGTATTTT.